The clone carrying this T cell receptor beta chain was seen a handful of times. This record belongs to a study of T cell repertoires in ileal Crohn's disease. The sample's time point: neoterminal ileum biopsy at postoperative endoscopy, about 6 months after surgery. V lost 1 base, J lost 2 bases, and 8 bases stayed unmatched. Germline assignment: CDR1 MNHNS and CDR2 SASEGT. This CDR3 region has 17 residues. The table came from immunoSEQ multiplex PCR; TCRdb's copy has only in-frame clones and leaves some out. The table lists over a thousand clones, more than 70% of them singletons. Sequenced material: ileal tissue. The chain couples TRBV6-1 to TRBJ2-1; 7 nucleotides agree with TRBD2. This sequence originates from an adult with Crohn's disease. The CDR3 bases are TGTGCCAGCAGTGAAGGGACTAGACCCGGCCCCTACAATGAGCAGTTCTTC. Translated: CASSEGTRPGPYNEQFF.